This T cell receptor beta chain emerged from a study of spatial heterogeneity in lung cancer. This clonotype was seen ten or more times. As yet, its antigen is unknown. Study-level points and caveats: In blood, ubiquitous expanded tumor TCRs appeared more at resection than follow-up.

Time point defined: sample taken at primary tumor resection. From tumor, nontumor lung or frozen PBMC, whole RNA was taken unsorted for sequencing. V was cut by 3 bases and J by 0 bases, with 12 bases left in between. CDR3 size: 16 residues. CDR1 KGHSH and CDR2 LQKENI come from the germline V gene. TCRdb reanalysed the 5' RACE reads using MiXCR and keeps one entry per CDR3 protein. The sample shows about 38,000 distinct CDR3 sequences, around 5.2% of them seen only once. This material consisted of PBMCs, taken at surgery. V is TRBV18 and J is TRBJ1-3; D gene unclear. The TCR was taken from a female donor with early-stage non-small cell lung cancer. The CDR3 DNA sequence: TGTGCCAGCTCACCCGCCGCCATAGCCTCTGGAAACACCATATATTTT. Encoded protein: CASSPAAIASGNTIYF.